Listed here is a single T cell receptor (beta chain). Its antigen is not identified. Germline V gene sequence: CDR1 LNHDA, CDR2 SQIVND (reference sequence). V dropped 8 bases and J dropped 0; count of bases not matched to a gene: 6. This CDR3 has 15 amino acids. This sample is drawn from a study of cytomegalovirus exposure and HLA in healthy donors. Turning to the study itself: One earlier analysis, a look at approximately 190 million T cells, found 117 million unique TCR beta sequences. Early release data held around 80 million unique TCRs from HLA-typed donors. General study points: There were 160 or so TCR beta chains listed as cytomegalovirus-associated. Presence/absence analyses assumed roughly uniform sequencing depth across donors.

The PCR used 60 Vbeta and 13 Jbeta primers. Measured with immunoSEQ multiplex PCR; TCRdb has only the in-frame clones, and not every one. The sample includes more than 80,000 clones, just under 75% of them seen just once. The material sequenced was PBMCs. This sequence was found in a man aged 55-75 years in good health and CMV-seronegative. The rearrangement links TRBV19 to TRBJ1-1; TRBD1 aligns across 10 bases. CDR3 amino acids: CASATGGNLNTEAFF. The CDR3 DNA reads TGTGCCAGTGCGACAGGGGGCAACCTGAACACTGAAGCTTTCTTT. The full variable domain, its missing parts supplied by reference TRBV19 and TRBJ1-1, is DGGITQSPKYLFRKEGQNVTLSCEQNLNHDAMYWYRQDPGQGLRLIYYSQIVNDFQKGDIAEGYSVSREKKESFPLTVTSAQKNPTAFYLCASATGGNLNTEAFFGQGTRLTVV.